The clone carrying this TCR beta chain showed up just a few times. The antigen is unknown. CDR1 is MGHDK and CDR2 is SYGVNS in the germline V gene. This CDR3 spans 15 amino acids. V shed 6 bases and J 10 bases; nucleotides not matched to a gene: 9. Once RNA had been extracted, it was reverse transcribed into cDNA to act as the sequencing template. Profiled with immunoSEQ multiplex PCR; TCRdb holds only in-frame clones, not every one. This sample carries roughly 170,000 clones, approximately 56% of them seen once, and the ten largest clones take about 14%. The data derive from a study of CD8+ T cells in alopecia areata. Study findings and constraints: Alphabeta T cells residing in normal skin are also sequenced in scalp samples.

The specimen comprised CD4+ T cells sorted from blood, sampled at week 0. The receptor was isolated from a human donor with alopecia areata. The chain joins TRBV25-1 to TRBJ1-6; 10 nucleotides agree with TRBD1. CDR3 sequence reads: CASRSRDRGTSPLHF. The CDR3 DNA reads TGTGCCAGCAGATCTCGGGACAGGGGCACCTCACCCCTCCACTTT.